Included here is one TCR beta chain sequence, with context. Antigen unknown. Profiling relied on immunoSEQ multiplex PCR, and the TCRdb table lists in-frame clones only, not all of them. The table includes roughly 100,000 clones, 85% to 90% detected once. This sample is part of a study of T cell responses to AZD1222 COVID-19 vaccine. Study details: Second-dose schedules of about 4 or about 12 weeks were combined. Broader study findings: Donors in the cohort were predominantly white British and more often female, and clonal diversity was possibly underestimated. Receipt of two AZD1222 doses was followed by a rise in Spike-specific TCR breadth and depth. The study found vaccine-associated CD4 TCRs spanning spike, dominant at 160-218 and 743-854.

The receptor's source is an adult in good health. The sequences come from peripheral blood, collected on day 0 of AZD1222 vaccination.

The CDR3 region is CASGQFSYEQYF. The CDR3 DNA sequence: TGTGCCAGCGGTCAATTCTCCTACGAGCAGTACTTC. The genes are TRBV14 and TRBJ2-7, with unresolved D. V lost 8 bases to trimming and J lost 0 bases, with 8 bases between them. This CDR3 spans 12 amino acids. Germline V CDR1 and CDR2: SGHDN, FVKESK.